The 22 T cell receptor beta chains given below trace back to one sample, sequenced in a study of T cell responses to AZD1222 COVID-19 vaccine. Produced via immunoSEQ multiplex PCR; TCRdb's table is partial and in-frame only. The repertoire consists of some 65,000 clones, with approximately 85% occurring once and the leading ten covering 20% to 30%. Sequencing was performed on peripheral blood, taken on day 0 of MenACWY control vaccination. The source is an adult in good health.

This rearrangement joins TRBV7-2 to TRBJ2-3, with TRBD2 matching over 9 bases. V shed 6 bases, J shed 6 bases, and the junction held 7 bases outside the gene matches. Germline CDR1 SGHTA, CDR2 FQGNSA. This CDR3 is built from 14 residues. The CDR3 DNA is TGTGCCAGCAGTTTTAGCGGGGGTGGGGATACGCAGTATTTT. Its translation: CASSFSGGGDTQYF. The full variable domain, completed using reference TRBV7-2 and TRBJ2-3, is GAGVSQSPSNKVTEKGKDVELRCDPISGHTALYWYRQSLGQGLEFLIYFQGNSAPDKSGLPSDRFSAERTGGSVSTLTIQRTQQEDSAVYLCASSFSGGGDTQYFGPGTRLTVL.

This chain joins TRBV30 and TRBJ1-2; no definite D call. The CDR3 is 11 residues long. The V gene lost 2 bases and the J gene lost 8 bases, with 9 bases spanning the gap. Germline CDR1 GTSNPN, CDR2 SVGIG (reference sequence). CDR3 in DNA: TGTGCCTGGAGTTCGGGATCAGGCTACACCTTC. Protein: CAWSSGSGYTF.

This clone was picked up a small number of times. The chain recombines TRBV9 with TRBJ2-2; 11 bases are a match to TRBD2. The CDR3 spans 15 residues. CDR1 is SGDLS, CDR2 YYNGEE, per germline. After removal of 2 bases from V and 5 bases from J, the junction contained 2 bases not matched to a gene. This CDR3 reads CASSVSGGETGELFF. The CDR3, as DNA: TGTGCCAGCAGCGTTAGCGGGGGGGAGACCGGGGAGCTGTTTTTT.

The chain couples TRBV30 to TRBJ1-1; a possible D gene is TRBD1 (6 bases). Germline V gives CDR1 GTSNPN, CDR2 SVGIG (reference sequence). The CDR3 loop spans 13 amino acids. Between the trimmed V and J ends, which lost 5 bases and 4 bases, there was a span of 14 bases. The CDR3 sequence: CAWGGPQGTEAFF. The CDR3 region has the DNA TGTGCCTGGGGGGGCCCCCAGGGCACTGAAGCTTTCTTT.

V gene TRBV14 combines with J gene TRBJ1-1; D remains ambiguous. The germline V gene has CDR1 SGHDN and CDR2 FVKESK. Deletions cut 6 bases from V and 5 bases from J, with 13 bases between. The CDR3 consists of 13 residues. CDR3 residues: CASRPGTGTEAFF. The CDR3 region has the DNA TGTGCCAGCAGACCTGGAACGGGGACTGAAGCTTTCTTT.

This clone was picked up a small number of times. This rearrangement joins TRBV7-2 to TRBJ1-2; D is uncertain. The CDR3 is made up of 15 amino acids. Trimming removed 1 base from V and 4 bases from J, with 13 bases in between. Per germline, CDR1 SGHTA and CDR2 FQGNSA. As DNA, the CDR3 is TGTGCCAGCAGCTTAGGAACCCTTGAGGGCTATGGCTACACCTTC. This translates into CASSLGTLEGYGYTF.

The chain is built from TRBV7-6 and TRBJ2-1; D gene ambiguous. Between the trimmed V and J ends, which lost 2 bases and 5 bases, there was a span of 10 bases. In germline, CDR1 is SGHVS, CDR2 FNYEAQ. The CDR3 extends over 14 amino acids. DNA of the CDR3: TGTGCCAGCAGCTTATTCAGCTCGGACAATGAGCAGTTCTTC. It yields the protein CASSLFSSDNEQFF.

The rearrangement joins TRBV4-1 to TRBJ1-6; no clear D gene. The CDR3 sequence is 16 residues long. Germline values: CDR1 MGHRA, CDR2 YSYEKL. V gave up 4 bases and J gave up 4 bases, with 14 bases separating them. This CDR3 reads CASSPRGTDYNSPLHF. In nucleotides, the CDR3 is TGCGCCAGCAGCCCCCGCGGAACTGATTATAATTCACCCCTCCACTTT.

This clone occurred once. This chain uses TRBV18 with TRBJ2-7; the match to TRBD1 covers 8 bases. V lost 3 bases and J lost 5; bases outside the gene matches: 6. Germline-derived CDR1 and CDR2 are KGHSH and LQKENI. This CDR3 spans 14 amino acids. Written as DNA, the CDR3 is TGTGCCAGCTCACCTGCAGGGACAGGTCACGAGCAGTACTTC. Protein: CASSPAGTGHEQYF.

V usage is TRBV6-1 and J usage is TRBJ2-1, with D possibly matching TRBD1 (5 bases). Germline CDR1 is MNHNS and CDR2 is SASEGT. V was shortened by 5 bases and J by 9 bases, with 20 bases between the two germline ends. The CDR3 has 15 residues. The CDR3 loop is CASSQEMSRVGEQFF. The CDR3 DNA is TGTGCCAGCAGTCAAGAAATGTCCAGGGTAGGTGAGCAGTTCTTC.

In this sample, this clone turned up a few times. V usage is TRBV7-8 and J usage is TRBJ2-7; TRBD1 matches 8 bases. Per the germline V gene, CDR1 is SGHVS and CDR2 is FQNEAQ. V shed 3 bases, J shed 3 bases, and the junction held 13 bases outside the gene matches. CDR3 length: 17 residues. The CDR3 protein is CASSFTIPGDRGYEQYF. DNA of the CDR3: TGTGCCAGCAGCTTCACCATCCCTGGCGACAGGGGCTACGAGCAGTACTTC.

This clone was seen a few times. The genes are TRBV2 and TRBJ2-6, with 8 bases lining up with TRBD1. Unmatched junction bases numbered 3, after V lost 8 bases and J lost 0 bases. Germline values: CDR1 SNHLY, CDR2 FYNNEI. This CDR3 is built from 15 residues. The CDR3 nucleotides are TGTGCCAGCCGGGACAGGAACTCTGGGGCCAACGTCCTGACTTTC. This sequence encodes CASRDRNSGANVLTF.

The chain recombines TRBV6-5 with TRBJ1-6; possibly TRBD1 for D (6 bases). Germline V gene lookup returns CDR1 MNHEY and CDR2 SVGAGI. This CDR3 is 13 amino acids long. Between the trimmed V and J ends, which lost 6 bases and 13 bases, there was a span of 16 bases. The CDR3 region is CASSLGGPSPLHF. The CDR3 DNA follows: TGTGCCAGCAGCCTGGGGGGGCCGAGCCCCCTCCACTTT.

This sequence joins TRBV9 and TRBJ1-1, with D unclear. The CDR3 runs to 13 residues. The V end lost 0 bases, the J end lost 5 bases, and 8 bases lay between the germline ends. Germline V gives CDR1 SGDLS, CDR2 YYNGEE. The DNA of the CDR3 is TGTGCCAGCAGCGTAGGAGCGGCGACTGAAGCTTTCTTT. Its translation: CASSVGAATEAFF. The variable domain in full, with the rest retrieved from reference TRBV9 and TRBJ1-1, is DSGVTQTPKHLITATGQRVTLRCSPRSGDLSVYWYQQSLDQGLQFLIQYYNGEERAKGNILERFSAQQFPDLHSELNLSSLELGDSALYFCASSVGAATEAFFGQGTRLTVV.

This chain links TRBV7-3 with TRBJ2-2, with 7 bases identical to TRBD2. V shed 2 bases and J 4 bases; nucleotides not matched to a gene: 4. The CDR3 is 15 amino acids. In germline, CDR1 is SGHTA, CDR2 FQGTGA. The CDR3 spells CASSLSGRGTGELFF. The CDR3 DNA sequence: TGTGCCAGCAGCTTATCAGGGAGGGGCACCGGGGAGCTGTTTTTT.

A few counts support this clone. This chain links TRBV12-3 or TRBV12-4 with TRBJ1-5; D gene ambiguous. The V end lost 1 base, the J end lost 5 bases, and 3 bases lay between the germline ends. The CDR3 length is 12 residues. CDR3 sequence: CASSLGDQPQHF. The CDR3 bases are TGTGCCAGCAGTTTAGGGGATCAGCCCCAGCATTTT.

A single count supports this clone. V and J are TRBV19 and TRBJ1-6; no clear D gene. The CDR3 spans 15 residues. Trimming stripped 4 bases from V and 5 bases from J, with 12 bases between. The germline CDR1 and CDR2 sequences are LNHDA and SQIVND (reference sequence). The CDR3 here is CASSTTSKNNSPLHF. The CDR3 DNA follows: TGTGCCAGTAGTACGACATCAAAGAATAATTCACCCCTCCACTTT.

V usage is TRBV5-1 and J usage is TRBJ2-2, with D maybe TRBD2 (6 bases). CDR1 and CDR2 from the germline V gene are SGHRS and YFSETQ. Trimming removed 0 bases from V and 1 base from J, with 7 bases in between. CDR3 length: 15 amino acids. The CDR3 sequence is CASSLVGGNTGELFF. In DNA form, the CDR3 reads TGCGCCAGCAGCTTGGTCGGGGGGAACACCGGGGAGCTGTTTTTT.

The chain uses TRBV25-1 and TRBJ2-5; D might be TRBD2 (7 bases). CDR3 size: 13 residues. Trimming took 4 bases from V and 5 from J, leaving 11 bases between them. Germline V CDR1 and CDR2: MGHDK, SYGVNS. For the CDR3, the DNA is TGTGCCAGCAGTGCCGGGGGGCAGGAGACCCAGTACTTC. This gives the protein CASSAGGQETQYF.

The chain joins TRBV7-8 to TRBJ1-4; tentatively, D is TRBD1 (5 bases). Germline lookup yields CDR1 SGHVS and CDR2 FQNEAQ. The ends were cut back, 1 base at V and 13 bases at J, with 13 bases in the middle. CDR3 length: 13 amino acids. The CDR3 spells CASSLGPRQLLFF. The DNA for the CDR3 is TGTGCCAGCAGCTTAGGCCCCCGACAGTTACTGTTTTTT.

This chain connects TRBV15 to TRBJ2-7, with D possibly being TRBD1 or TRBD2 (6 bases each). This CDR3 has 14 residues. Deletions cut 2 bases from V and 4 bases from J, with 12 bases between. The germline gives CDR1 LNHNV, CDR2 YYDKDF (reference sequence). The CDR3 nucleotides are TGTGCCACCAGCAGATCGACAGGACTATACGAGCAGTACTTC. The encoded protein is CATSRSTGLYEQYF.

The chain is built from TRBV5-3 and TRBJ1-1; no reliable D call. TRBV5-3 is an ORF, and what it does is uncertain. The CDR3 runs 9 residues. V shed 7 bases and J shed 7 bases, with 5 bases lying between them. CDR3: CAREIEAFF. As DNA, the CDR3 is TGTGCCAGAGAGATTGAAGCTTTCTTT.